These T cell receptor beta chains were read from a single sample in a study of cytomegalovirus exposure and HLA in healthy donors. The table came from immunoSEQ multiplex PCR; TCRdb's copy has only in-frame clones and leaves some out. The sample lists about 190,000 clones, over 80% occurring once. The sample taken for sequencing was PBMCs. These receptors were taken from a man aged 30-40 years in good health and CMV-seronegative. The CDR3 runs from the conserved cysteine through the conserved F or W. Each record gives: V gene, J gene, CDR3 protein.

TRBV2,TRBJ1-3,CASSIGDRGQREGNTIYF
TRBV18,TRBJ2-5,CASSTDSPQETQYF
TRBV7-2,TRBJ1-5,CASSLGTGRGRQPQHF
TRBV28,TRBJ2-7,CASRTGYEQYF
TRBV2,TRBJ2-1,CASSEADSFKGHEQFF
TRBV28,TRBJ2-1,CASSLTTSGRRAEQFF
TRBV27,TRBJ2-7,CASSLRGIAYEQYF
TRBV7-2,TRBJ2-4,CASSLVGTSGDIQYF
TRBV28,TRBJ1-5,CASSGAPVNQPQHF
TRBV5-6,TRBJ1-5,CASTLGTGGNQPQHF
TRBV11-2,TRBJ2-1,CASSRVPGLAGSNEQFF
TRBV5-1,TRBJ2-1,CASSLGQVNHNEQFF
TRBV7-9,TRBJ2-5,CASSLAVQGTETQYF
TRBV30,TRBJ2-7,CAWKRDRPYEQYF
TRBV11-2,TRBJ1-1,CASSLDWSTGGRVNTEAFF
TRBV28,TRBJ1-4,CASRTSRGDEKLFF
TRBV7-9,TRBJ2-2,CASSLAGANTGELFF
TRBV2,TRBJ2-1,CAGAGYNEQFF
TRBV7-6,TRBJ2-1,CASSLWTGVANEQFF
TRBV28,TRBJ2-7,CASSFPRAGARGQGEDEQYF
TRBV7-9,TRBJ2-3,CASSLGSGGTDTQYF
TRBV28,TRBJ1-5,CASRGQGKAQPQHF
TRBV5-5,TRBJ1-4,CASSWTGATNEKLFF
TRBV7-8,TRBJ2-4,CASSPYRDRLDIQYF
TRBV30,TRBJ1-1,CAWSPKPGQGPAEAFF
TRBV5-1,TRBJ1-1,CASTDSALEAFF
TRBV28,TRBJ2-1,CASRRMGPLRGEQFF
TRBV15,TRBJ2-7,CATSGWTSGTYEQYF
TRBV4-2,TRBJ2-1,CASSQDQPNNEQFF
TRBV10-2,TRBJ2-1,CASSEGLAIHEQFF
TRBV6-5,TRBJ1-6,CASSYSGQGNSPLHF
TRBV11-2,TRBJ2-5,CASSGEGTQYF
TRBV10-3,TRBJ1-2,CAISESSGWGHGYTF
TRBV6-8,TRBJ1-1,CASRYRGRNTEAFF
TRBV28,TRBJ2-1,CASSPALPSGRADEQFF
TRBV19,TRBJ1-1,CASSSQGGGGTEAFF
TRBV6-5,TRBJ1-1,CASSYGAGIAVGAFF
TRBV19,TRBJ1-2,CASSANDRVSTF
TRBV6-1,TRBJ1-5,CASSEEGRGAQPQHF
TRBV28,TRBJ1-2,CASSRRNYGYTF
TRBV5-5,TRBJ2-3,CASSWGPDTQYF
TRBV5-6,TRBJ1-1,CASSPGQMDRVNTEAFF
TRBV5-4,TRBJ2-1,CASSLFLNEQFF
TRBV11-3,TRBJ2-1,CASSSGPLAGAYNEQFF
TRBV5-1,TRBJ2-1,CASSQGLAAYNEQFF
TRBV7-2,TRBJ2-3,CASSLQAGYTDTQYF
TRBV7-9,TRBJ1-2,CSSSPGGNGYTF
TRBV27,TRBJ2-2,CASSLGTSSTGELFF
TRBV28,TRBJ2-5,CASSLAGKRETQYF
TRBV7-2,TRBJ2-5,CASSTRTGTGGGKTQYF
TRBV28,TRBJ2-7,CASSLVGGRPGGQYF
TRBV7-9,TRBJ2-2,CASSPHRGQNTGELFF
TRBV4-2,TRBJ2-7,CASSTPTSGRFYEQYF
TRBV4-3,TRBJ2-7,CASSQDLEARGAEQYF
TRBV2,TRBJ2-1,CASLFTGTSRNEQFF